Presented here are 32 T cell receptor beta chains from one specimen sequenced in a study of early T cells in non-severe SARS-CoV-2 infection. TCRdb re-derived calls from the 5' RACE reads in MiXCR, one entry per CDR3 protein. The sample lists more than 65,000 distinct CDR3 sequences; 9% to 15% were seen once. The sample consisted of whole blood. The receptors were sampled from an adult who was a healthcare worker with PCR-confirmed SARS-CoV-2 infection or an uninfected control (not recorded which).

V gene TRBV18 combines with J gene TRBJ2-1, with 10 bases aligning to TRBD2. Germline values: CDR1 KGHSH, CDR2 LQKENI. The V and J ends lost 3 bases and 9 bases, in that order; junction bases with no gene match: 8. This CDR3 has 15 residues. DNA of the CDR3: TGTGCCAGCTCACCCTCGAGCGGGAGGGTTGTTGAGCAGTTCTTC. The encoded protein is CASSPSSGRVVEQFF.

This clonotype was found many times. One end of the junction varies from germline; a read error may be responsible. The chain employs TRBV3-1 and TRBJ1-1; 8 bases fit TRBD1. The CDR3 covers 14 residues. Per germline, CDR1 LGHDT and CDR2 YNNKEL (reference sequence). CDR3 sequence (DNA): TGCGCCAGCAGCCGAACAGGGGGGAACACTGAAGCTTTCTTT. Amino acids: CASSRTGGNTEAFF.

This clonotype was counted at least ten times. The V and J genes are TRBV4-1 and TRBJ2-2; 7 positions match TRBD2. Germline assignment: CDR1 MGHRA and CDR2 YSYEKL. The CDR3 is 18 amino acids. Trimming took 1 base from V and 5 from J; bases not matched to a gene: 13. CDR3 protein: CASSQGPPPGGWTGELFF. The CDR3 bases are TGCGCCAGCAGCCAAGGCCCGCCCCCGGGAGGATGGACCGGGGAGCTGTTTTTT.

In its sample, this clonotype was seen many times. The chain is built from TRBV4-1 and TRBJ2-5, with D uncertain. The CDR3 spans 13 residues. Trimming stripped 1 base from V and 4 bases from J, with 7 bases between. CDR1 is MGHRA and CDR2 is YSYEKL in the germline V gene. CDR3 amino acids: CASSQVVVETQYF. Here the CDR3 DNA reads TGCGCCAGCAGCCAAGTGGTCGTAGAGACCCAGTACTTC.

This clonotype was seen at least ten times. The V and J genes are TRBV7-6 and TRBJ2-1, with D uncertain. The CDR3 sequence is 14 residues long. From germline, CDR1 is SGHVS and CDR2 FNYEAQ. The V end was cut by 1 base, the J end by 0 bases, with 4 bases between. CDR3 sequence (DNA): TGTGCCAGCAGCTTAGTCGACTCCTACAATGAGCAGTTCTTC. Translation gives CASSLVDSYNEQFF.

At least ten counts were recorded for this clonotype. This chain links TRBV14 with TRBJ2-7; D is ambiguous. Germline CDR1 and CDR2: SGHDN and FVKESK. V gave up 0 bases and J gave up 3 bases, with 0 bases separating them. The CDR3 consists of 11 residues. The CDR3 is CASSQDYEQYF. The CDR3 nucleotides are TGTGCCAGCAGCCAAGACTACGAGCAGTACTTC.

This clonotype has a count of ten or more. The CDR3 coding sequence is TGTGCCAGCAGCTTGGGCGGGAACAATCAGCCCCAGCATTTT. It encodes CASSLGGNNQPQHF. The V and J genes are TRBV5-5 and TRBJ1-5; D remains ambiguous. The CDR3 contains 14 residues. The germline CDR1 and CDR2 sequences are SGHKS and YYEKEE (reference sequence). Trimming cost V 0 bases and J 3 bases, with 7 bases left between them.

This clonotype appeared a single time. This chain connects TRBV9 to TRBJ1-1, with D uncertain. V lost 0 bases and J lost 11, with 11 bases in between. The CDR3 spans 12 residues. Germline CDR1 is SGDLS and CDR2 is YYNGEE. Written as DNA, the CDR3 is TGTGCCAGCAGCGTAGTGACGACGTCTGCTTTCTTT. Protein product: CASSVVTTSAFF. Full variable domain (remainder filled in from reference TRBV9 and TRBJ1-1): DSGVTQTPKHLITATGQRVTLRCSPRSGDLSVYWYQQSLDQGLQFLIQYYNGEERAKGNILERFSAQQFPDLHSELNLSSLELGDSALYFCASSVVTTSAFFGQGTRLTVV.

This clonotype was observed a few times. CDR3: CSVERPGTSGYEQYF. CDR3 nucleotides: TGCAGCGTTGAAAGACCCGGGACTAGCGGATACGAGCAGTACTTC. The chain employs TRBV29-1 and TRBJ2-7; 11 nucleotides agree with TRBD2. This CDR3 is 15 amino acids long. Germline CDR1 is SQVTM and CDR2 is ANQGSEA. The V and J ends lost 2 bases and 4 bases, in that order; junction bases with no gene match: 7.

This clonotype was observed many times. The J gene is TRBJ2-4, the V gene TRBV20-1; TRBD2 matches at 8 bases. The CDR3 totals 16 residues. From germline, CDR1 is DFQATT and CDR2 SNEGSKA (reference sequence). Unmatched junction bases numbered 7, after V lost 3 bases and J lost 0 bases. As DNA, the CDR3 is TGCAGTGCTAGCTCCCTAGCGGGTTTAGCCAAAAACATTCAGTACTTC. This sequence encodes CSASSLAGLAKNIQYF.

V is TRBV7-6 and J is TRBJ2-1; maybe TRBD2 (6 bases). In germline, CDR1 is SGHVS, CDR2 FNYEAQ. The length of the CDR3 is 16 residues. Trimming took off 3 bases at V and 5 bases at J, with 17 bases between the two ends. DNA of the CDR3: TGTGCCAGCAGCTTCCCCTTAAAGGGGAGGCACAATGAGCAGTTCTTC. It yields the protein CASSFPLKGRHNEQFF. The whole variable domain, filled in from reference TRBV7-6 and TRBJ2-1, reads GAGVSQSPRYKVTKRGQDVALRCDPISGHVSLYWYRQALGQGPEFLTYFNYEAQQDKSGLPNDRFSAERPEGSISTLTIQRTEQRDSAMYRCASSFPLKGRHNEQFFGPGTRLTVL.

This chain links TRBV12-3 or TRBV12-4 with TRBJ1-6; no reliable D call. The CDR3 covers 16 residues. Between the trimmed V and J ends, which lost 1 base and 7 bases, there was a span of 14 bases. This CDR3 is CASSLGGSPGNSPLHF. In DNA form, the CDR3 reads TGTGCCAGCAGTTTAGGAGGGTCCCCGGGGAATTCACCCCTCCACTTT.

The table lists this clonotype with a few counts. This rearrangement joins TRBV28 to TRBJ2-3; 13 bases line up with TRBD2. Germline loops: CDR1 MDHEN, CDR2 SYDVKM. With 5 bases clipped from V and 5 bases from J, the junction kept 7 bases outside the gene matches. The CDR3 is made up of 16 amino acids. The CDR3 region has the DNA TGTGCCAGCAGTCCGGGACTAGCGGGAAGGAAAGATACGCAGTATTTT. It codes for CASSPGLAGRKDTQYF.

This clonotype was recorded many times. The chain has TRBV28 and TRBJ2-1; tentative D call: TRBD2 (6 bases). Germline CDR1 and CDR2: MDHEN and SYDVKM. The CDR3 is made up of 15 amino acids. Deletions cut 5 bases from V and 3 bases from J, with 14 bases between. The CDR3 DNA reads TGTGCCAGCAGTGTGACGGGACTGGTCTACAATGAGCAGTTCTTC. Its translation is CASSVTGLVYNEQFF.

This rearrangement joins TRBV28 to TRBJ1-2; D is unclear. The germline gives CDR1 MDHEN, CDR2 SYDVKM. Trimming pared 7 bases from V and 2 bases from J, leaving 14 bases between. The CDR3 sequence is 14 residues long. CDR3 in amino acids: CASTPLGRNYGYTF. The CDR3 DNA follows: TGTGCCAGCACCCCCCTCGGACGGAACTATGGCTACACCTTC.

CDR3 DNA: TGCAGCGTAACACTAGCGGGAGGTGGAAATGAGCAGTTCTTC. Translation gives CSVTLAGGGNEQFF. V gene TRBV29-1 combines with J gene TRBJ2-1; 12 nucleotides line up with TRBD2. V lost 6 bases to trimming and J lost 7 bases; unmatched junction nucleotides: 7. The CDR3 is 14 amino acids. From germline, CDR1 is SQVTM and CDR2 ANQGSEA.

The V and J genes are TRBV7-8 and TRBJ2-7; no clear D gene. Trimming removed 5 bases from V and 4 bases from J, with 9 bases in between. The CDR3 has 12 amino acids. CDR1 and CDR2 from the germline V gene are SGHVS and FQNEAQ. Written as DNA, the CDR3 is TGTGCCAGCAGCCACGAAGGGTACGAGCAGTACTTC. As protein: CASSHEGYEQYF.

The chain carries TRBV2 and TRBJ1-5; 8 bases are shared with TRBD1. The CDR3 length is 15 residues. V dropped 7 bases and J dropped 6; count of bases not matched to a gene: 11. The germline V gene encodes CDR1 SNHLY and CDR2 FYNNEI. The CDR3 loop reads CASTYLDRAGQPQHF. CDR3 bases: TGTGCCAGCACCTATCTGGACAGGGCTGGTCAGCCCCAGCATTTT.

In this sample, this clonotype turned up many times. V gene TRBV5-1 combines with J gene TRBJ1-2, with D perhaps TRBD1 (5 bases). V was cut by 0 bases and J by 3 bases, with 12 bases left in between. CDR3 length: 15 residues. The V gene's germline CDR1 is SGHRS and CDR2 YFSETQ. CDR3 loop: CASSLAPDTHYGYTF. The DNA of the CDR3 is TGCGCCAGCAGCTTGGCCCCGGACACCCACTATGGCTACACCTTC.

The rearrangement joins TRBV9 to TRBJ2-2; possibly TRBD2 for D (6 bases). The germline V gene has CDR1 SGDLS and CDR2 YYNGEE. The CDR3 is 18 residues long. V lost 2 bases, J lost 6 bases, and 23 bases lay in between. The CDR3 reads CASSVRTGTSLMAGELFF. CDR3 bases: TGTGCCAGCAGCGTTCGTACCGGGACTTCTCTTATGGCCGGGGAGCTGTTTTTT.

This clonotype was detected ten times or more. This chain uses TRBV28 with TRBJ2-7; TRBD2 agrees at 8 bases. After removal of 7 bases from V and 4 bases from J, the junction contained 9 bases not matched to a gene. Germline CDR1 is MDHEN and CDR2 is SYDVKM. This CDR3 spans 14 amino acids. CDR3 nucleotides: TGTGCCAGCATCCCCGGCGGGAGGCTATACGAGCAGTACTTC. Translation: CASIPGGRLYEQYF.

This clonotype was observed many times. The chain has TRBV12-3 or TRBV12-4 and TRBJ2-5, with 8 bases that match TRBD2. Trimming cost V 6 bases and J 10 bases; bases outside gene matches: 7. This CDR3 region has 12 residues. The CDR3 reads CASSQGLVYQYF. The CDR3 DNA is TGTGCCAGCAGCCAGGGACTAGTATACCAGTACTTC.

The chain has TRBV28 and TRBJ2-1, with TRBD2 identical over 9 bases. Trimming took 11 bases from V and 8 from J; bases not matched to a gene: 10. This CDR3 contains 13 residues. Per germline, CDR1 MDHEN and CDR2 SYDVKM. CDR3 DNA: TGTGCCTCCCGTAGCGGGAGTGGGGATGAGCAGTTCTTC. This translates into CASRSGSGDEQFF.

This clonotype was seen at least ten times. This chain connects TRBV7-8 to TRBJ2-3; 8 nucleotides align to TRBD2. Looked up from germline, CDR1 is SGHVS and CDR2 is FQNEAQ. With 5 bases clipped from V and 4 bases from J, the junction kept 17 bases outside the gene matches. The CDR3 has 18 residues. The CDR3 protein is CASSRLLSLAGFADTQYF. CDR3 DNA: TGTGCCAGCAGCCGCCTCCTTTCCTTAGCGGGATTCGCAGATACGCAGTATTTT.

In regard to this clonotype: A clone one base away is much larger, so this may be a read error. V gene TRBV28 combines with J gene TRBJ2-7, with 10 bases identical to TRBD1. The assigned J gene may be wrong: the sequence end matches TRBJ2-1 better. Germline CDR1 MDHEN, CDR2 SYDVKM. The CDR3 is 16 residues long. CDR3 residues: CASSHPRGQGTYEQFF. The CDR3 region has the DNA TGTGCCAGCAGCCACCCTCGGGGACAGGGGACCTACGAGCAGTTCTTC.

At least ten counts were recorded for this clonotype. The chain combines TRBV7-2 with TRBJ2-5, with a weak D call TRBD2 (5 bases). The CDR3 runs 14 residues. Germline CDR1 SGHTA, CDR2 FQGNSA. Trimming shortened V by 5 bases and J by 4 bases, and 14 bases separated the two germline ends. CDR3 bases: TGTGCCAGCAGCGGGTCCTGGGCGGGAGAGACCCAGTACTTC. Translated, it gives CASSGSWAGETQYF.

This clonotype was recorded at least ten times. The chain couples TRBV5-6 to TRBJ2-7; 14 bases agree with TRBD2. This CDR3 is built from 16 residues. V was pared by 3 bases and J by 2 bases, with 4 bases of the junction left unmatched. Germline V gene lookup returns CDR1 SGHDT and CDR2 YYEEEE. The CDR3 DNA is TGTGCCAGCAGCTCGCGGGGACTAGCGGGAGCCTACGAGCAGTACTTC. It codes for CASSSRGLAGAYEQYF.

There are many counts of this clonotype. The rearrangement joins TRBV15 to TRBJ2-7; 7 bases map to TRBD2. CDR3 size: 15 residues. Germline V gene data show CDR1 as LNHNV and CDR2 as YYDKDF (reference sequence). V shed 5 bases, J shed 3 bases, and the junction held 10 bases outside the gene matches. The CDR3 loop reads CATSDGLAELYEQYF. CDR3 nucleotides: TGTGCCACCAGCGACGGGCTAGCGGAGCTCTACGAGCAGTACTTC.

This clonotype occurred a few times. The chain recombines TRBV18 with TRBJ2-7, with 7 nucleotides matching TRBD1. CDR1 and CDR2 from the germline V gene are KGHSH and LQKENI. CDR3 length equals 14 residues. With 6 bases clipped from V and 1 base from J, the junction kept 6 bases outside the gene matches. In DNA, the CDR3 is TGTGCCAGCTCTCCCGAGACAGGGTCCTACGAGCAGTACTTC. This codes for CASSPETGSYEQYF.

This clonotype occurred many times. The chain combines TRBV27 with TRBJ2-7, with TRBD1 identical over 10 bases. The CDR3 has 14 residues. The junction had 5 bases not matched to a gene; V was cut back by 3 bases and J by 6 bases. Germline CDR1 and CDR2: MNHEY and SMNVEV (reference sequence). The chain's CDR3 is CASSLGQGTIEQYF. As DNA, the CDR3 is TGTGCCAGCAGTTTGGGACAGGGGACGATCGAGCAGTACTTC.

This clonotype has just a few counts. CDR3 region: CASSTRHEAFF. In DNA, the CDR3 is TGTGCCAGCAGCACCCGACACGAAGCTTTCTTT. V usage is TRBV7-9 and J usage is TRBJ1-1; D remains ambiguous. Trimming cost V 5 bases and J 8 bases, with 9 bases left between them. Per germline, CDR1 SEHNR and CDR2 FQNEAQ (reference sequence). CDR3 length: 11 residues.

This clonotype has ten or more counts. The chain links TRBV7-6 to TRBJ2-5; 11 positions match TRBD1. J was trimmed by 4 bases and V by 4 bases; bases with no gene match: 2. CDR3 length equals 14 residues. CDR1 is SGHVS, CDR2 FNYEAQ, per germline. The CDR3 DNA reads as TGTGCCAGCAGCTACGGGACAGGGGGAGAGACCCAGTACTTC. Its protein is CASSYGTGGETQYF.